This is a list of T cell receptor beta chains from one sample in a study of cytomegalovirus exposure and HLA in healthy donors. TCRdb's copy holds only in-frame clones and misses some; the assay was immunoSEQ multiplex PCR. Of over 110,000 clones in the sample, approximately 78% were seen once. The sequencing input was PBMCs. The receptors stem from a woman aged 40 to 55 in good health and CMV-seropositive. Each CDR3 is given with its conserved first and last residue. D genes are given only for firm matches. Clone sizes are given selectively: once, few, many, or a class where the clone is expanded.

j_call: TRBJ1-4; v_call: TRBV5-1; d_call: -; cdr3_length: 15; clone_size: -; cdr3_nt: TGCGCCAGCAGCTTCCTTCAGGGAGGGGCTGAAAAACTGTTTTTT; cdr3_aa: CASSFLQGGAEKLFF
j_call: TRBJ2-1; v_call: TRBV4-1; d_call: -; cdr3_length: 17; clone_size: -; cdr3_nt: TGCGCCAGCAGTTCAAGATCATTGGCGGTCTCCTACAATGAGCAGTTCTTC; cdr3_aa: CASSSRSLAVSYNEQFF
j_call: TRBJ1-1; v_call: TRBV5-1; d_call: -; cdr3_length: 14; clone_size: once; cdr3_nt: TGCGCCAGCAGCTTGGGTTCGGGGTCCACTGAAGCTTTCTTT; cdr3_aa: CASSLGSGSTEAFF
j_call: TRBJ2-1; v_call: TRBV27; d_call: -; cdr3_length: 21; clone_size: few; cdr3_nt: TGTGCCAGCAGTTTAGGGTGGGGGCGGGAGCAGGAGGGGGTTCGCTACAATGAGCAGTTCTTC; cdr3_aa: CASSLGWGREQEGVRYNEQFF
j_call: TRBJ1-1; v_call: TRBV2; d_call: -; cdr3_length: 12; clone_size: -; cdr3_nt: TGTGCCAGCAGTGAACAGGGACTTGAAGCTTTCTTT; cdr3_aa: CASSEQGLEAFF
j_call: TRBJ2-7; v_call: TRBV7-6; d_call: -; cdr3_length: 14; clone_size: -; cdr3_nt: TGTGCCAGCAGCTTTGGGCAGGGTCAATACGAGCAGTACTTC; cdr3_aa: CASSFGQGQYEQYF
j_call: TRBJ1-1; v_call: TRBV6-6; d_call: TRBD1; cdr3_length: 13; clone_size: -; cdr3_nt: TGTGCCAGCAGTTTGGACAGGGGCACTGAAGCTTTCTTT; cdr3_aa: CASSLDRGTEAFF
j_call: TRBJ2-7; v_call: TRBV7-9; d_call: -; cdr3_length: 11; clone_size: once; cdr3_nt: TGTGCCAGCAGCCTCACATACGAGCAGTACTTC; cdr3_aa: CASSLTYEQYF
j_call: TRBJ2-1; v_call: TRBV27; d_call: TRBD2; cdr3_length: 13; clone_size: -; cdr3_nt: TGTGCCAGCAGTGAAGCGGGAGCGGGTGAGCAGTTCTTC; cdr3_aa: CASSEAGAGEQFF
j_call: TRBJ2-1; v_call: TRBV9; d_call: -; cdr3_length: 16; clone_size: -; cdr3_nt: TGTGCCAGCAGCTCGGAGAGCGGAGAAGGATACAATGAGCAGTTCTTC; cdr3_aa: CASSSESGEGYNEQFF
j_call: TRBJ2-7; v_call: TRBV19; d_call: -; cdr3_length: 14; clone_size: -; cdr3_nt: TGTGCCAGTAGTATGGGCGGCGGGCGAGGGGAGCAGTACTTC; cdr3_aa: CASSMGGGRGEQYF
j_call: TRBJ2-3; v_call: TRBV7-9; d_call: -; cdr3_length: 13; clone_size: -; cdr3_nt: TGTGCCAGCAGGGGCGGGCCCACAGATACGCAGTATTTT; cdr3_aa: CASRGGPTDTQYF
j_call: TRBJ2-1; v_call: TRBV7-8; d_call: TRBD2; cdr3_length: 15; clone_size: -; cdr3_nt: TGTGCCAGCAGCCCCACTAGCGGGGACTTCGATGAGCAGTTCTTC; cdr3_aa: CASSPTSGDFDEQFF
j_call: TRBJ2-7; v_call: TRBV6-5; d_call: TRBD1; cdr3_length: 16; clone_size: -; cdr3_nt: TGTGCCAGCAGTTCCCGGGACAGGGGGCGTCAATACGAGCAGTACTTC; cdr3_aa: CASSSRDRGRQYEQYF
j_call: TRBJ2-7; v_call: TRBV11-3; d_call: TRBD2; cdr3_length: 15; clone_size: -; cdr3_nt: TGTGCCAGCAGCTTAGTGCCTAGCGGGCGATACGAGCAGTACTTC; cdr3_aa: CASSLVPSGRYEQYF
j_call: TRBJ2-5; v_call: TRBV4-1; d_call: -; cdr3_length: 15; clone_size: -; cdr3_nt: TGCGCCAGCAGCCAAGATACTGCTCGAGGAGAGACCCAGTACTTC; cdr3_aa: CASSQDTARGETQYF
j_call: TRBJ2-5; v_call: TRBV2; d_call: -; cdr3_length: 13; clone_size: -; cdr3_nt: TGTGCCAGCAGTGGTTACCTAGTAGAGACCCAGTACTTC; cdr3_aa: CASSGYLVETQYF
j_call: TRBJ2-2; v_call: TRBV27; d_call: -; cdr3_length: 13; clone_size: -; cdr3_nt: TGTGCCAGCAGTTGGGGGCCCGTCGGGGAGCTGTTTTTT; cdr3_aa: CASSWGPVGELFF
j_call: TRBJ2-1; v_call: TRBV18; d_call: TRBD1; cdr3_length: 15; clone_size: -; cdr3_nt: TGTGCCAGCTCACCCCGGACAGGGGTGGCAAATGAGCAGTTCTTC; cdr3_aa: CASSPRTGVANEQFF
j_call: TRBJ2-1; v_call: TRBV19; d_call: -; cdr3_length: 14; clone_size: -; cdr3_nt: TGTGCCAGTAGTAGGCTAGCAGACTACAATGAGCAGTTCTTC; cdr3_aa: CASSRLADYNEQFF
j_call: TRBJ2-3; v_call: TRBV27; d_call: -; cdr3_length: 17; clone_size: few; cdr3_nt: TGTGCCAGCAGGCCGAGGGCGGCTAACCCTAGCACAGATACGCAGTATTTT; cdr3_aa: CASRPRAANPSTDTQYF
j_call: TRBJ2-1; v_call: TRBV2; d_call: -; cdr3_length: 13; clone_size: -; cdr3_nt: TGTGCCATGCGGGTTAACTCCTACAATGAGCAGTTCTTC; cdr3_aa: CAMRVNSYNEQFF
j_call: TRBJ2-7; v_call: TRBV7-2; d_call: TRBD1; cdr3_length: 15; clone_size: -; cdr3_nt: TGTGCCAGCAGCTCGGGACAGGGTGGATCCTACGAGCAGTACTTC; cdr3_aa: CASSSGQGGSYEQYF
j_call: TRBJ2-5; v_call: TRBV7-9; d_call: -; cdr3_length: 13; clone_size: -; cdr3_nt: TGTGCCAGCAGCTCCCCAGGCCAAGAGACCCAGTACTTC; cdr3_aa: CASSSPGQETQYF
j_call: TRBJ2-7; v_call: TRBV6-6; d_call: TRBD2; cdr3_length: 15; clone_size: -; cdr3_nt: TGTGCCAGCAGTCCGCCCGGGGGGGCGTCCTACGAGCAGTACTTC; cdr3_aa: CASSPPGGASYEQYF
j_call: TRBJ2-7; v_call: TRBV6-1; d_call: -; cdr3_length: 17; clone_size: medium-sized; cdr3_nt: TGTGCCAGCAGTGAAGCGCTAGGACACGACCTCTACTACGAGCAGTACTTC; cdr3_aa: CASSEALGHDLYYEQYF
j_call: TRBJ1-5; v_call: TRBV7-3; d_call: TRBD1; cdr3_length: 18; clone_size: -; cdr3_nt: TGTGCCAGCAGCTTAAAGGTGCAGGGGACAGAGAGCAATCAGCCCCAGCATTTT; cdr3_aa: CASSLKVQGTESNQPQHF
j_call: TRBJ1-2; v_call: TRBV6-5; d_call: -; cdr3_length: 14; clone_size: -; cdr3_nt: TGTGCCAGCAGTTCCACCGGGGTGCCCGATGGCTACACCTTC; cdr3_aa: CASSSTGVPDGYTF
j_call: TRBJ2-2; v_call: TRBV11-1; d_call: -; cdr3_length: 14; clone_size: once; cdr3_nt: TGTGCCAGCAGCTTAGACGGGAACACCGGGGAGCTGTTTTTT; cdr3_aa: CASSLDGNTGELFF
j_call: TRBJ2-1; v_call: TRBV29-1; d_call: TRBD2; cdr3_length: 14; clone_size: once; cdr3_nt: TGCAGCGTTGAAACTGGTCCCGGGGGGGGTGAGCAGTTCTTC; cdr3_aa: CSVETGPGGGEQFF
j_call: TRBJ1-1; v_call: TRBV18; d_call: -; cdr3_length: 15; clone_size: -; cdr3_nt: TGTGCCAGCTCCCCCGGGGGAGGACCGAACACTGAAGCTTTCTTT; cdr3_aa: CASSPGGGPNTEAFF
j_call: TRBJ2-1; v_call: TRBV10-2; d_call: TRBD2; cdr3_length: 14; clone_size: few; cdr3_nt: TGCGCCAGCAGTGAGAGCGGGAGGGCCTCTGAGCAGTTCTTC; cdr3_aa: CASSESGRASEQFF
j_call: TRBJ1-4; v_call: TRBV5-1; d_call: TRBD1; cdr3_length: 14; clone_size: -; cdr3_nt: TGCGCCAGCAGCTTACAGGGGCGAAATGAAAAACTGTTTTTT; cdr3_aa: CASSLQGRNEKLFF
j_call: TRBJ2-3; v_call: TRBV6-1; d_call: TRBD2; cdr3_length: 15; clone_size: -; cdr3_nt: TGTGCCACCGCACTAGCGGGGGCTAGCACAGATACGCAGTATTTT; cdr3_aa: CATALAGASTDTQYF
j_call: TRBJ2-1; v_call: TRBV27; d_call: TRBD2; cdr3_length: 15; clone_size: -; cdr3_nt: TGTGCCAGCTCCGCCCAGCGGGAGAGCGTGGATGAGCAGTTCTTC; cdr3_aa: CASSAQRESVDEQFF
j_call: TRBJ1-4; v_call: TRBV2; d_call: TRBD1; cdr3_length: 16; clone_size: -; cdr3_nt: TGTGCCAGCAGCTTAGACAGGGGGAAGTCTAATGAAAAACTGTTTTTT; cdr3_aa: CASSLDRGKSNEKLFF
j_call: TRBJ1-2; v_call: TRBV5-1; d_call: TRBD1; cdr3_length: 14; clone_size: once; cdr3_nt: TGCGCCAGCAGCGCCACCGGGACAGTCTATGGCTACACCTTC; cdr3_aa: CASSATGTVYGYTF
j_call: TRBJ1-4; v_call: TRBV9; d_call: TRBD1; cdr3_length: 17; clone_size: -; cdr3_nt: TGTGCCAGCAGCGTAGCTGGATCTACAGGGGCTAATGAAAAACTGTTTTTT; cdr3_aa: CASSVAGSTGANEKLFF
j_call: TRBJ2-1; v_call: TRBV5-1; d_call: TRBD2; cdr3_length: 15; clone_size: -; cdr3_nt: TGCGCCAGCAGCTTGGCACTAGCGGGAGTCCATGAGCAGTTCTTC; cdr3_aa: CASSLALAGVHEQFF
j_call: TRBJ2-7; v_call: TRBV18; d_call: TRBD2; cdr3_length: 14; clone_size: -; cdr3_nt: TGTGCCAGCTCACCTAGCGGGATCTCCTACGAGCAGTACTTC; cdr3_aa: CASSPSGISYEQYF
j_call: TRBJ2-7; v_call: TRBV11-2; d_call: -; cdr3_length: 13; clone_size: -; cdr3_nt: TGTGCCTCGCGCGCGTCTGGCTCCTACGAGCAGTACTTC; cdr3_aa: CASRASGSYEQYF
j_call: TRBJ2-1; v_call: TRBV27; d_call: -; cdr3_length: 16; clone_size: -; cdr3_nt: TGTGCCAGCAGCCCTTATCAGGCCTCTCCCAGGGTTGAGCAGTTCTTC; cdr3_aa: CASSPYQASPRVEQFF